This TCR beta chain emerged from a study of blood T cell repertoires in COVID-19. Study details: Samples came from the United States, Italy and Spain, spanning acute and convalescent COVID-19. T cells, B-cell-depleted T cells, or PBMCs supplied cDNA or gDNA.

In the authors' methods: How many nucleated cells were present was estimated from reference gene primer amplification. TCRdb's copy holds only in-frame clones and misses some; the assay was immunoSEQ multiplex PCR. For V, J and clone size, that table is used; D and trimming come from the DNA. The sample has 220,000 or so clones, 65% to 85% seen once. Germline V CDR1 and CDR2: SNHLY, FYNNEI. CDR3 size: 14 residues. J was trimmed by 6 bases and V by 6 bases; bases with no gene match: 7. This clone was seen a handful of times. The clonotype originates from a woman aged 40 to 50 who had recovered from COVID-19. The sequenced sample consisted of PBMCs or T cells enriched from blood (not recorded which). The gene calls are TRBV2 and TRBJ1-5, with 8 bases lining up with TRBD1. The DNA for the CDR3 is TGTGCCAGCAGGGGGGGAACAGGGGGTCAGCCCCAGCATTTT. This encodes CASRGGTGGQPQHF.